The entry below describes one T cell receptor beta chain. Its cognate antigen is unknown. Germline values: CDR1 SGDLS, CDR2 YYNGEE. The CDR3 consists of 12 residues. Trimming removed 0 bases at V and 8 bases at J, with 5 bases between. Clones were sequenced by immunoSEQ multiplex PCR, and TCRdb holds only the in-frame ones, with some missing. The sample holds about 47,000 clones, around four fifths seen once. This record comes from a study of OX40 agonist ivuxolimab in advanced cancers. On the study more broadly: Partial responses were recorded for three patients, including one with hepatocellular carcinoma and two with cutaneous melanoma. Study-wide results and caveats: Certain nonresponders likewise exhibited a low normalized T-cell clonal expansion. Researchers report that CD8+ T cells had, on average, more expanded clones than CD4+.

This clonotype originated in an adult with an advanced solid tumor such as melanoma, head and neck, liver or kidney cancer. V and J are TRBV9 and TRBJ2-2; D gene uncertain. The input for sequencing was CD4+ or CD8+ T cells sorted from blood, taken in a trial of the OX40 agonist ivuxolimab. The CDR3 DNA follows: TGTGCCAGCAGCGTAGGGGTGGGGGAGCTGTTTTTT. Amino acid sequence: CASSVGVGELFF.